The rows below give T cell receptor beta chains drawn from one sample of a study of long-term antiretroviral therapy in people with HIV. TCRdb's table, derived via immunoSEQ multiplex PCR, lists solely in-frame clones and lacks some. The table has some 28,000 clones, 80% seen once. The material was unsorted PBMCs, obtained 0.3 years after starting antiretroviral therapy. These TCRs come from a man in his forties with HIV. CDR3s include the opening cysteine and the closing phenylalanine or tryptophan. The order of the fields is J gene, V gene, D gene, clone size, CDR3 protein, CDR3 DNA. The D gene is left open where the match is weak. Not all rows give a size; the values are once, few, many and, for expanded clones, a class.

>TRBJ2-7|TRBV15|TRBD1|-
CATSREGTGGPSSYEQYF
TGTGCCACCAGCAGAGAAGGGACAGGGGGACCTAGCTCCTACGAGCAGTACTTC
>TRBJ2-1|TRBV9|-|-
CASSLTGTIYNEQFF
TGTGCCAGCAGCCTTACCGGGACAATCTACAATGAGCAGTTCTTC
>TRBJ1-2|TRBV6-5|TRBD1|few
CASSYSDRVYGYTF
TGTGCCAGCAGTTACTCCGACAGGGTTTATGGCTACACCTTC
>TRBJ2-4|TRBV2|-|few
CASSEVKGGNIQYF
TGTGCCAGCAGTGAAGTCAAGGGAGGAAACATTCAGTACTTC
>TRBJ2-3|TRBV18|TRBD2|-
CASSLTSGSTDTQYF
TGTGCCAGCTCACTCACTAGCGGGAGCACAGATACGCAGTATTTT
>TRBJ2-2|TRBV6-6|TRBD1|-
CASSYGQGSAGELFF
TGTGCCAGCAGTTATGGACAGGGGAGCGCCGGGGAGCTGTTTTTT
>TRBJ2-1|TRBV4-2|-|-
CASSQDSGDLFNNEQFF
TGTGCCAGCAGCCAAGATTCAGGGGACTTATTTAACAATGAGCAGTTCTTC
>TRBJ2-6|TRBV6-5|-|few
CASGQRQANVLTF
TGTGCCAGCGGTCAGCGGCAGGCCAACGTCCTGACTTTC
>TRBJ1-2|TRBV6-5|-|-
CASSYGTPNYGYTF
TGTGCCAGCAGTTACGGGACACCTAACTATGGCTACACCTTC
>TRBJ2-3|TRBV7-3|TRBD1|once
CASSPDRAPDTQYF
TGTGCCAGCAGCCCGGACAGGGCCCCAGATACGCAGTATTTT
>TRBJ2-7|TRBV11-1|-|-
CASSWGPIGTYEQYF
TGTGCCAGCAGCTGGGGACCTATTGGGACCTACGAGCAGTACTTC
>TRBJ1-1|TRBV20-1|-|-
CSPKWSFF
TGCAGTCCAAAATGGTCTTTCTTT
>TRBJ2-3|TRBV19|-|-
CADSLGGTDTQYF
TGTGCCGACTCTTTGGGCGGCACAGATACGCAGTATTTT
>TRBJ2-5|TRBV10-3|TRBD1|-
CALVLQGEETQYF
TGTGCCTTGGTCCTCCAGGGGGAAGAGACCCAGTACTTC
>TRBJ2-7|TRBV11-2|-|-
CASSLAGRPPYEQYF
TGTGCCAGCAGCTTAGCCGGCAGGCCTCCCTACGAGCAGTACTTC
>TRBJ1-4|TRBV7-2|-|once
CASRRDLSTNEKLFF
TGTGCCAGCAGACGGGACCTTTCAACTAATGAAAAACTGTTTTTT
>TRBJ2-5|TRBV10-3|-|-
CAISEGVGETQYF
TGTGCCATCAGTGAGGGAGTGGGTGAGACCCAGTACTTC
>TRBJ2-7|TRBV4-3|TRBD1|-
CASSQTGEEQYF
TGCGCCAGCAGCCAGACAGGGGAGGAGCAGTACTTC
>TRBJ2-1|TRBV7-9|TRBD2|-
CASSSPRRAGGSDNEQFF
TGTGCCAGCAGCTCTCCCCGAAGAGCGGGAGGGAGCGACAATGAGCAGTTCTTC
>TRBJ2-1|TRBV6-1|TRBD2|once
CASSEGLAETHEQFF
TGTGCCAGCAGTGAGGGGCTAGCGGAGACCCATGAGCAGTTCTTC
>TRBJ2-7|TRBV10-3|-|once
CATVDLHRYEQYF
TGTGCCACCGTGGATTTGCACCGATACGAGCAGTACTTC
>TRBJ1-5|TRBV6-1|-|-
CASSRDSYSNQPQHF
TGTGCCAGCAGTCGTGACAGCTATAGCAATCAGCCCCAGCATTTT
>TRBJ1-3|TRBV28|TRBD1|-
CASGFATGWVSGNTIYF
TGTGCCAGCGGATTCGCGACAGGGTGGGTCTCTGGAAACACCATATATTTT
>TRBJ1-6|TRBV10-3|TRBD1|-
CAISSGQGLNSPLHF
TGTGCCATCAGTTCGGGACAGGGCCTTAATTCACCCCTCCACTTT
>TRBJ1-5|TRBV9|-|-
CASSHTGNQPQHF
TGTGCCAGCAGCCACACAGGGAACCAGCCCCAGCATTTT
>TRBJ1-5|TRBV6-1|-|few
CASSQFQPQHF
TGTGCCAGCAGTCAATTCCAGCCCCAGCATTTT
>TRBJ2-5|TRBV19|-|-
CASSKGGRVQETQYF
TGTGCCAGTAGTAAAGGTGGTAGAGTACAAGAGACCCAGTACTTC
>TRBJ1-4|TRBV5-1|-|-
CASSLGSGVANEKLFF
TGCGCCAGCAGCTTGGGGTCGGGAGTCGCTAATGAAAAACTGTTTTTT
>TRBJ1-2|TRBV28|-|once
CASSLPTGYGYTF
TGTGCCAGCAGTTTGCCTACAGGGTACGGCTACACCTTC
>TRBJ2-1|TRBV25-1|TRBD2|-
CASSERLAGRHEQFF
TGTGCCAGCAGTGAAAGACTAGCGGGAAGACATGAGCAGTTCTTC
>TRBJ1-1|TRBV19|-|-
CASVQWGSNTEAFF
TGTGCCAGTGTCCAATGGGGGTCGAACACTGAAGCTTTCTTT
>TRBJ2-7|TRBV28|TRBD2|-
CASISGTSGVYEQYF
TGTGCCAGCATCTCAGGGACTAGCGGGGTCTACGAGCAGTACTTC
>TRBJ2-3|TRBV19|-|-
CASSITGTDTQYF
TGTGCCAGTAGTATCACGGGCACAGATACGCAGTATTTT
>TRBJ2-7|TRBV29-1|-|-
CSVLVGAYEQYF
TGCAGCGTTTTAGTAGGGGCCTACGAGCAGTACTTC
>TRBJ2-3|TRBV7-9|-|-
CASSSIMGASTDTQYF
TGTGCCAGCAGCTCTATTATGGGGGCCAGCACAGATACGCAGTATTTT
>TRBJ2-5|TRBV7-9|-|-
CASSLNSGGGTQYF
TGTGCCAGCAGCTTAAACTCCGGGGGTGGGACCCAGTACTTC
>TRBJ2-7|TRBV7-2|-|-
CASSSLSGTYEQYF
TGTGCCAGCAGCTCTCTATCGGGGACCTACGAGCAGTACTTC
>TRBJ1-2|TRBV6-1|-|few
CASGLIGGPVGYTF
TGTGCCAGCGGTTTGATAGGGGGGCCTGTAGGCTACACCTTC
>TRBJ1-1|TRBV11-1|-|-
CASSKGLRDTEAFF
TGTGCCAGCAGCAAGGGGCTCAGGGACACTGAAGCTTTCTTT
>TRBJ2-3|TRBV7-2|-|-
CASSFARGDTQYF
TGTGCCAGCAGCTTCGCGCGCGGAGATACGCAGTATTTT
>TRBJ2-2|TRBV7-9|-|-
CASSLELTNTGELFF
TGTGCCAGCAGCTTAGAGTTAACGAACACCGGGGAGCTGTTTTTT
>TRBJ2-5|TRBV11-1|-|-
CASSHSRDAGGTQETQYF
TGTGCCAGCAGCCACAGTAGGGACGCAGGGGGGACCCAAGAGACCCAGTACTTC
>TRBJ2-1|TRBV14|TRBD1|-
CASSQGSGQGGEQFF
TGTGCCAGCAGCCAAGGGTCAGGACAGGGCGGTGAGCAGTTCTTC
>TRBJ2-7|TRBV6-6|-|-
CASSYPTEADEQYF
TGTGCCAGCAGTTACCCTACAGAAGCAGACGAGCAGTACTTC
>TRBJ1-1|TRBV18|-|-
CASSPIQVNTEAFF
TGTGCCAGCTCACCAATTCAGGTGAACACTGAAGCTTTCTTT
>TRBJ1-2|TRBV11-2|-|once
CASSLALTSDGYTF
TGTGCCAGCAGCTTAGCCCTAACATCTGACGGCTACACCTTC
>TRBJ2-2|TRBV7-8|TRBD1|-
CASSLDPPGTGNTGELFF
TGTGCCAGCAGCTTAGACCCCCCTGGGACAGGGAACACCGGGGAGCTGTTTTTT
>TRBJ1-2|TRBV19|-|-
CASSPVGGLRYGYTF
TGTGCCAGTAGCCCAGTTGGGGGACTTAGGTATGGCTACACCTTC
>TRBJ2-7|TRBV28|-|-
CASSPYVQGSYEQYF
TGTGCCAGCAGCCCCTACGTACAGGGCTCCTACGAGCAGTACTTC